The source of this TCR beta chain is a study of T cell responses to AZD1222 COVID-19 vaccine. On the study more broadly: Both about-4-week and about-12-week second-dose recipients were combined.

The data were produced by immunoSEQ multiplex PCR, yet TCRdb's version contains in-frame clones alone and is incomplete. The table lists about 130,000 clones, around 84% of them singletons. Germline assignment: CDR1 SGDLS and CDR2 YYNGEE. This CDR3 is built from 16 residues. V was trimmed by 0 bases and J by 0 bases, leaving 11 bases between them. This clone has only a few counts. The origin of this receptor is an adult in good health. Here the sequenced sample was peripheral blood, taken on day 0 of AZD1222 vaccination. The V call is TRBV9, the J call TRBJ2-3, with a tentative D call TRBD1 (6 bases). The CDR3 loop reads CASSVGGGFSTDTQYF. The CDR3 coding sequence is TGTGCCAGCAGCGTAGGAGGGGGATTTAGCACAGATACGCAGTATTTT.